The source of this TCR beta chain is a study of blood T cell repertoires in COVID-19. Study at large: Researchers got acute and convalescent COVID-19 samples from the United States, Italy and Spain. Nucleic acid was either cDNA or gDNA, and it came from T cells, B-cell-depleted T cells, or PBMCs.

The V gene end was trimmed by 0 bases and the J gene end by 6 bases; junction bases not matched to a gene: 4. CDR1 LGHDT and CDR2 YNNKEL come from the germline V gene (reference sequence). The CDR3 has 15 residues. Per the original data handling: The authors estimated nucleated cell counts from reference gene primer amplification. Only in-frame clones appear in the TCRdb table, and some are missing; sequencing was by immunoSEQ multiplex PCR. The V and J calls and clone size come from that table; D and trimming were worked out from the DNA. The sample lists approximately 100,000 clones; 69% were seen once.

This chain joins TRBV3-1 (or the pseudogene TRBV3-2) and TRBJ2-1; 8 bases are a match to TRBD2. This receptor was obtained from an elderly man with acute or convalescent COVID-19. The sample comprised peripheral blood. The CDR3 bases are TGTGCCAGCAGCCAAGAGGCCAGCGGGGGCAATGAGCAGTTCTTC. It encodes CASSQEASGGNEQFF.